This T cell receptor (beta chain) appears in the sequencing data of a study of CD8+ T cells in alopecia areata. V gave up 3 bases and J gave up 3 bases; unmatched junction bases: 6. The CDR3 runs 15 residues. The germline gives CDR1 LGHNA, CDR2 YSLEER. Regarding treatment: oral pan-JAK inhibitor, 5-10 mg twice daily. Sequencing used cDNA as its template, made by extracting RNA and reverse transcribing it. Profiled with immunoSEQ multiplex PCR; TCRdb holds only in-frame clones, not every one. The table includes 150,000 to 200,000 clones, approximately 67% detected once. Sequencing was performed on CD4+ T cells sorted from blood, taken at roughly week 49, from a patient treated with tofacitinib. This sequence was found in a human donor with alopecia areata. The rearrangement joins TRBV4-3 to TRBJ2-7, with 9 positions matching TRBD1. The CDR3 loop is CASSHPRDRVYEQYF. The DNA of the CDR3 is TGCGCCAGCAGCCACCCCCGGGACAGGGTCTACGAGCAGTACTTC.